This T cell receptor (beta chain) originates from a study of shared clonotypes between healthy human individuals. Terminally differentiated effector memory CD45RA+ cells were excluded from the naive CD8 cells, which were CD45RO-negative and positively selected for CCR7. Sequencing used immunoSEQ multiplex PCR; TCRdb keeps in-frame clones, though not all of them. The sample consists of 1.5 million to 2.5 million clones, roughly 95% of them appearing once. The CDR3 contains 15 residues. V was clipped by 4 bases and J by 6 bases; unmatched bases: 4. Per germline, CDR1 SEHNR and CDR2 FQNEAQ (reference sequence).

The chain couples TRBV7-9 to TRBJ2-2; TRBD1 agrees at 11 bases. The material sequenced was naive CD8+ T cells sorted from blood. This sequence was found in a man in his late teens or twenties in good health. The CDR3 loop is CASSWGQGVAGELFF. CDR3 nucleotide sequence: TGTGCCAGCAGCTGGGGACAGGGGGTCGCCGGGGAGCTGTTTTTT.